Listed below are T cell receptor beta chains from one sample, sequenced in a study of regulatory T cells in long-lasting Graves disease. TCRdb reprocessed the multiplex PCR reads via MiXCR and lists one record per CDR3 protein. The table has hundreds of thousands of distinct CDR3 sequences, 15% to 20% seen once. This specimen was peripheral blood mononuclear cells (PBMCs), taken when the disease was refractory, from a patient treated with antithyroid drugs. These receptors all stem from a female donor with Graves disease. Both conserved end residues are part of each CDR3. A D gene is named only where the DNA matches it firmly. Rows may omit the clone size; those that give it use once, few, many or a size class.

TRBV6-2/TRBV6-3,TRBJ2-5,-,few,CASSYGTGLIQETQYF,TGTGCCAGCAGTTATGGTACAGGGCTAATTCAAGAGACCCAGTACTTC
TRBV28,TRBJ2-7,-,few,CASSPRRTQAYEQYF,TGTGCCAGCAGTCCAAGGAGGACGCAAGCCTACGAGCAGTACTTC
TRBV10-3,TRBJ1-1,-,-,CAISRDLNTEAFF,TGTGCCATCAGCCGGGACCTAAACACTGAAGCTTTCTTT
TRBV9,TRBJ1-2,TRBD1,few,CASSLPDRPTRGYTF,TGTGCCAGCAGCCTGCCGGACAGGCCCACTAGGGGCTACACCTTC
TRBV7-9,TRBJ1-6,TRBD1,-,CASSIGQDNSPLHF,TGTGCCAGCAGTATAGGACAGGATAATTCACCCCTCCACTTT
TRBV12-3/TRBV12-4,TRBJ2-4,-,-,CASSLGSTLAKNIQYF,TGTGCCAGCAGTTTAGGGAGTACCCTGGCCAAAAACATTCAGTACTTC
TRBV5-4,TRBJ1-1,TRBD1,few,CASSFQGASSEAFF,TGTGCCAGCAGCTTTCAGGGGGCGTCGTCTGAAGCTTTCTTT
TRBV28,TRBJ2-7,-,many,CASSLPVWGTREQYF,TGTGCCAGCAGTTTACCAGTGTGGGGTACTCGCGAGCAGTACTTC
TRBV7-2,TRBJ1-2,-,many,CASSLEYSRGYTF,TGTGCCAGCAGCTTAGAGTACTCCCGAGGCTACACCTTC
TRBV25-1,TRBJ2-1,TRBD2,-,CASSEYQTSGIYNEQFF,TGTGCCAGCAGTGAATATCAAACTAGCGGGATATACAATGAGCAGTTCTTC
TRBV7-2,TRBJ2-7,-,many,CASSLGVAGLAYEQYF,TGTGCCAGCAGCTTAGGAGTGGCAGGGCTAGCCTACGAGCAGTACTTC
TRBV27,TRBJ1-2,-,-,CATLLTANYGYTF,TGTGCCACCCTATTGACGGCGAACTATGGCTACACCTTC
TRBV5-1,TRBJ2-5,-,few,CASSVDTGETQYF,TGCGCCAGCAGCGTAGACACTGGAGAGACCCAGTACTTC
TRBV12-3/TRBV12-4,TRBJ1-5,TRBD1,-,CASRRTGGPNQPQHF,TGTGCCAGCAGGCGGACAGGGGGCCCTAATCAGCCCCAGCATTTT
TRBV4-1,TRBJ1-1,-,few,CASSQGGRRVNTEAFF,TGCGCCAGCAGCCAGGGGGGACGGAGAGTGAACACTGAAGCTTTCTTT
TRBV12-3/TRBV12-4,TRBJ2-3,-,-,CASRQPTRGDTQYF,TGTGCCAGCAGACAACCTACTAGGGGAGATACGCAGTATTTT
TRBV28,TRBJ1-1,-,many,CASRINLIRTATNTEAFF,TGTGCCAGCAGAATAAATTTAATCCGGACAGCCACGAACACTGAAGCTTTCTTT
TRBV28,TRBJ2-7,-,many,CASEGTYEQYF,TGTGCCAGCGAAGGGACCTACGAGCAGTACTTC
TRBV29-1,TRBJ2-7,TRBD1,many,CSVKTGIPYEQYF,TGCAGCGTAAAGACAGGGATTCCCTACGAGCAGTACTTC
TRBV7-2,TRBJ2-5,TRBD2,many,CASSRGGTTTQYF,TGTGCCAGCAGCCGGGGGGGGACTACAACCCAGTACTTC
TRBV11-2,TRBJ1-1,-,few,CASSPEAGDPKGNTEAFF,TGTGCCAGCAGCCCAGAAGCAGGGGACCCCAAAGGGAACACTGAAGCTTTCTTT
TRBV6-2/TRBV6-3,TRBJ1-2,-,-,CASSYNYRAANYGYTF,TGTGCCAGCAGTTACAACTACAGGGCCGCTAACTATGGCTACACCTTC